Each of the 18 T cell receptor beta chains below was sequenced from the same sample in a study of CD8+CD57+ T cells in acquired aplastic anemia (dated 2018 in TCRdb). Sequencing took place on an Illumina HiSeq 2000. Genomic DNA was used as template for profiling of TCR beta VDJ combinations and CDR3 sequences. TCRdb reprocessing: public reads trimmed at Q25 with fastp, clones called with MiXCR, in-frame beta chains kept. Each entry is one CDR3 protein sequence, shown with its most common DNA and genes. For this sample there are some 180,000 distinct CDR3 sequences; about 47% appear just once. Under 3% of the sample belongs to the ten largest clones. The specimen was sorted CD4+, CD8+, or CD8+CD57+ T cells (not recorded which) from PBMCs. These receptors all stem from a human donor in good health.

This clonotype was detected ten times or more. V gene TRBV7-8 combines with J gene TRBJ2-3; D remains ambiguous. The CDR3 runs 15 residues. The V gene's germline CDR1 is SGHVS and CDR2 FQNEAQ. Trimming pared 0 bases from V and 4 bases from J, leaving 11 bases between. CDR3 sequence: CASSLAGLMADTQYF. The CDR3 nucleotides are TGTGCCAGCAGCTTAGCAGGTTTGATGGCAGATACGCAGTATTTT.

This clonotype was picked up many times. This chain connects TRBV7-9 to TRBJ2-3; 13 positions match TRBD2. The CDR3 runs 16 residues. J was trimmed by 5 bases and V by 5 bases; bases with no gene match: 7. Germline CDR1 reads SEHNR; CDR2 reads FQNEAQ (reference sequence). The CDR3 sequence is CASSRGLAGVVDTQYF. CDR3 coding DNA: TGTGCCAGCAGCCGAGGACTAGCGGGAGTTGTAGATACGCAGTATTTT.

This sequence joins TRBV10-1 and TRBJ2-2; the D gene is possibly TRBD1 (6 bases). The CDR3 spans 16 residues. Germline-derived CDR1 and CDR2 are WNHNN and SYGVQD (reference sequence). V was pared by 11 bases and J by 3 bases, with 22 bases between. The DNA for the CDR3 is TGCGCCGCCCACCAGTCTTGGACAGATGACACCGGGGAGCTGTTTTTT. This sequence encodes CAAHQSWTDDTGELFF.

This clonotype came up many times. A much bigger clone sits one base away, suggesting this may be a read error. The chain combines TRBV2 with TRBJ1-2, with unresolved D. CDR3 length: 10 amino acids. Germline V CDR1 and CDR2: SNHLY, FYNNEI. The CDR3 DNA is TGTGACAGCAAGCAAGGCGGCTACACCTTC. Its protein product is CDSKQGGYTF.

This clonotype has a count of ten or more. V is TRBV7-2 and J is TRBJ2-5, with 13 bases that match TRBD2. CDR3 length equals 16 residues. V shed 4 bases, J shed 3 bases, and the junction held 5 bases outside the gene matches. The germline V gene encodes CDR1 SGHTA and CDR2 FQGNSA. As DNA, the CDR3 is TGTGCCAGCAGCTCCGTGGGACTAGCGGGGAAAGAGACCCAGTACTTC. Translating it yields CASSSVGLAGKETQYF.

The chain has TRBV28 and TRBJ2-1; D is tentatively TRBD1 or TRBD2 (5 bases each). The germline V gene has CDR1 MDHEN and CDR2 SYDVKM. The CDR3 is 16 amino acids. V shed 7 bases and J shed 2 bases, with 18 bases lying between them. The CDR3 loop is CASTPLGPRTYNEQFF. The CDR3 DNA is TGTGCCAGCACCCCTCTGGGACCTCGAACCTACAATGAGCAGTTCTTC.

The V gene is TRBV2, the J gene TRBJ2-5, with a possible D match to TRBD1 (5 bases). The CDR3 has 15 residues. V was clipped by 3 bases and J by 0 bases, with 11 bases between them. Germline CDR1 SNHLY, CDR2 FYNNEI. The CDR3 here is CASSDGRAYQETQYF. The CDR3, as DNA: TGTGCCAGCAGTGACGGCAGGGCGTACCAAGAGACCCAGTACTTC.

The gene calls are TRBV25-1 and TRBJ1-5; unclear D gene. V lost 3 bases to trimming and J lost 4 bases, with 7 bases between them. This CDR3 is built from 13 residues. Per the germline V gene, CDR1 is MGHDK and CDR2 is SYGVNS. The CDR3 nucleotides read TGTGCCAGCAGTGATTATGAGAATCAGCCCCAGCATTTT. Translated: CASSDYENQPQHF.

This chain links TRBV5-6 with TRBJ2-3; 7 positions agree with TRBD2. The CDR3 extends over 15 amino acids. V lost 4 bases to trimming and J lost 2 bases; unmatched junction nucleotides: 7. CDR1 SGHDT and CDR2 YYEEEE come from the germline V gene. This chain's CDR3 is CASSTAGLYTDTQYF. In DNA, the CDR3 is TGTGCCAGCAGCACAGCGGGACTATACACAGATACGCAGTATTTT.

The chain has TRBV12-3 or TRBV12-4 and TRBJ2-5, with D uncertain. This CDR3 region has 13 residues. V lost 5 bases and J 1 base, leaving 8 bases between the germline ends. CDR3 sequence: CASSIRSQETQYF. The CDR3 DNA is TGTGCCAGCAGTATCCGATCCCAAGAGACCCAGTACTTC.

The chain couples TRBV30 to TRBJ2-2; D gene uncertain. Trimming took 1 base from V and 4 from J, leaving 4 bases between them. The CDR3 runs 12 residues. Germline assignment: CDR1 GTSNPN and CDR2 SVGIG (reference sequence). CDR3 bases: TGTGCCTGGAGTGATCCCACCGGGGAGCTGTTTTTT. Its translation is CAWSDPTGELFF.

This clonotype was found many times. The chain has TRBV6-1 and TRBJ2-1; perhaps TRBD2 as D (5 bases). CDR1 MNHNS and CDR2 SASEGT come from the germline V gene. The CDR3 covers 15 residues. V lost 7 bases to trimming and J lost 5 bases, with 18 bases between them. The CDR3 DNA follows: TGTGCCAGCAACCTAGCTAGCACACTTAACAATGAGCAGTTCTTC. Residues: CASNLASTLNNEQFF.

The sample holds many counts of this clonotype. The chain recombines TRBV29-1 with TRBJ2-2; possibly TRBD1 for D (6 bases). Looked up from germline, CDR1 is SQVTM and CDR2 is ANQGSEA. Deletions cut 7 bases from V and 3 bases from J, with 15 bases between. This CDR3 is 14 amino acids long. CDR3 coding DNA: TGCAGCGGCCAGATACAGGGTTACACCGGGGAGCTGTTTTTT. This encodes CSGQIQGYTGELFF.

This clonotype was detected many times. The gene calls are TRBV12-3 or TRBV12-4 and TRBJ2-2, with D perhaps matching TRBD2 (5 bases). The CDR3 spans 13 residues. The ends were cut back, 6 bases at V and 4 bases at J, with 9 bases in the middle. The chain's CDR3 is CASSLAGTGELFF. The CDR3 DNA reads as TGTGCCAGCAGCCTCGCGGGCACCGGGGAGCTGTTTTTT.

With regard to this clonotype: A read error may be the cause here, since a much bigger clone is one base away. The V gene is TRBV6-1, the J gene TRBJ2-7, with D uncertain. Germline CDR1 is MNHNS and CDR2 is SASEGT. The CDR3 is 12 residues long. The CDR3 DNA is TGTGCCAGCAGTGAGTGGAGCTACGAGCAGTGCTTC. It translates to CASSEWSYEQCF.

This clonotype was observed many times. The chain uses TRBV9 and TRBJ2-7, with 7 bases lining up with TRBD2. Per the germline V gene, CDR1 is SGDLS and CDR2 is YYNGEE. The CDR3 runs to 17 residues. V trimming: 0 bases; J trimming: 2 bases; junction bases outside the gene matches: 11. The DNA of the CDR3 is TGTGCCAGCAGCGTAGTGGGGGTAGCGGGCCGTACCTACGAGCAGTACTTC. Residues: CASSVVGVAGRTYEQYF.

This rearrangement joins TRBV7-8 to TRBJ2-1, with TRBD2 identical over 7 bases. This CDR3 spans 14 amino acids. CDR1 and CDR2 (germline): SGHVS, FQNEAQ. V was pared by 4 bases and J by 6 bases, with 6 bases of the junction left unmatched. DNA of the CDR3: TGTGCCAGCAGCTACAGCGGGACTGGCAATGAGCAGTTCTTC. Amino acids: CASSYSGTGNEQFF.

This chain connects TRBV2 to TRBJ2-1, with D perhaps TRBD2 (6 bases). The CDR3 is 16 amino acids. V gave up 3 bases and J gave up 3 bases, with 15 bases separating them. Germline assignment: CDR1 SNHLY and CDR2 FYNNEI. This chain's CDR3 is CASSELGSPYYNEQFF. In DNA form, the CDR3 reads TGTGCCAGCAGTGAGCTCGGGAGTCCTTACTACAATGAGCAGTTCTTC.